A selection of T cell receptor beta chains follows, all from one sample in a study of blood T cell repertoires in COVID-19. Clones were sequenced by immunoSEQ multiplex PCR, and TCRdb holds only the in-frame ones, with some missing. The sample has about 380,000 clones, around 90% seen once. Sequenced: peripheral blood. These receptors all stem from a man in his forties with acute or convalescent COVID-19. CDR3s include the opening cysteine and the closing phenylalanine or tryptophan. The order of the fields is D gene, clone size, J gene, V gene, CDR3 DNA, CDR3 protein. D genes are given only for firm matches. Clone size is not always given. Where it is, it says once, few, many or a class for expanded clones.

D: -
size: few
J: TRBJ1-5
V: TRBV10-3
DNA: TGTGCCATCAGTGGCAATCAGGGTCAGGATCAGCCCCAGCATTTT
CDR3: CAISGNQGQDQPQHF

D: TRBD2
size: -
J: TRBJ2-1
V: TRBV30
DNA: TGTGCCTCCAACCTAGCGGGGTACGAAAGCTCCTACAATGAGCAGTTCTTC
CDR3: CASNLAGYESSYNEQFF

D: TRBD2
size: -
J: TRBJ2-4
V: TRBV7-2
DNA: TGTGCCAGCAGCCAGATGGACGGGGGGGGAAACATTCAGTACTTC
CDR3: CASSQMDGGGNIQYF

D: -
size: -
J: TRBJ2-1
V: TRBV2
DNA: TGTGCCAGCAAAAGTGGGAGCGGCCACGCCTACAATGAGCAGTTCTTC
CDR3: CASKSGSGHAYNEQFF

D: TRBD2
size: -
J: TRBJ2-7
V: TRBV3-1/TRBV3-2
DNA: TGTGCCAGCAGCCCCTCTAGCGGGGGCCTGGGAGAGCAGTACTTC
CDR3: CASSPSSGGLGEQYF

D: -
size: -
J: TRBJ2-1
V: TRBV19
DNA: TGTGCCAGTAGGGCGATTGACAACTACAATGAGCAGTTCTTC
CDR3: CASRAIDNYNEQFF

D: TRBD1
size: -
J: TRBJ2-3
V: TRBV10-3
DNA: TGTGCCATCAGTGGGGACAGGGAGATAGATACGCAGTATTTT
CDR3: CAISGDREIDTQYF

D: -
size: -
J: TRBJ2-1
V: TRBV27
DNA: TGTGCCAGCAGTTTATCCGCTAGCAGCTCCTACAATGAGCAGTTCTTC
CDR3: CASSLSASSSYNEQFF

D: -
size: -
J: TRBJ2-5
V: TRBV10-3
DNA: TGTGCCATCAGTGAGTACCCCAGGGCGGAGACCCAGTACTTC
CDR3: CAISEYPRAETQYF

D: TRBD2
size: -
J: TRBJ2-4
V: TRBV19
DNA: TGTGCCAGTAGTACCCAGAGCGGGGGGGCCGGCATTCAGTACTTC
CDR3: CASSTQSGGAGIQYF

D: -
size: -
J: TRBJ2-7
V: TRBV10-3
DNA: TGTGCCATCAGGGACTTCGGGGAGTCCGAGCAGTACTTC
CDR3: CAIRDFGESEQYF

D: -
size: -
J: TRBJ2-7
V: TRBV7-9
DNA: TGTGCCAGCAGCTTGGGTTCGGGGGTCTACGAGCAGTACTTC
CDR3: CASSLGSGVYEQYF

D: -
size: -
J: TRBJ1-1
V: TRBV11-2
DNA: TGTGCCAGCAGTGCATACCGGGCGGGGGAAGCTTTCTTT
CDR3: CASSAYRAGEAFF

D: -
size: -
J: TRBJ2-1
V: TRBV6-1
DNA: TGTGCCAGCAGTGAAGGGGGCGCGTTCAATGAGCAGTTCTTC
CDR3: CASSEGGAFNEQFF

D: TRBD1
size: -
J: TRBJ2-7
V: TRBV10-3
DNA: TGTGCCATCAGTGCCGGGACAGGGGTAAACGAGCAGTACTTC
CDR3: CAISAGTGVNEQYF

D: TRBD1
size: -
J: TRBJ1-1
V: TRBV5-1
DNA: TGCGCCAGCAGCTTAATAACTGCCGGACAGGGACCAGGGGCTTTCTTT
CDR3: CASSLITAGQGPGAFF

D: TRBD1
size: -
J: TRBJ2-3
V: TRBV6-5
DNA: TGTGCCAGCAATCCATGGGACAGGGGTACAGATACGCAGTATTTT
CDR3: CASNPWDRGTDTQYF

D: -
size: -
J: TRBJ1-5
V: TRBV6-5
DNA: TGTGCCAGCAGTTACTCGTTCAGGGTCAGCAATCAGCCCCAGCATTTT
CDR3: CASSYSFRVSNQPQHF

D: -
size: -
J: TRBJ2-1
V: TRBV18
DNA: TGTGCCAGCTCAGTGGGGAGCCCATTCAATGAGCAGTTCTTC
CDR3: CASSVGSPFNEQFF

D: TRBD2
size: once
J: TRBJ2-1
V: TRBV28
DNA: TGTGCCAGCAGTTTATCTAGCGGGAGTAGTGAGCAGTTCTTC
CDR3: CASSLSSGSSEQFF

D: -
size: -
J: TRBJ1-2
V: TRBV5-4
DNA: TGTGCCAGCAGTATATATATTCAGGGGAACTATGGCTACACCTTC
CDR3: CASSIYIQGNYGYTF

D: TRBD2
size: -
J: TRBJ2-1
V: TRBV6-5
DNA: TGTGCCAGCAGTTACTCGATAGCGGGGGGGCCCAATGAGCAGTTCTTC
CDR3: CASSYSIAGGPNEQFF

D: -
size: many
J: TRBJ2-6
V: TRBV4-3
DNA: TGCGCCAGCAGCCACGAGACAGGCTCTGGGGCCAACGTCCTGACTTTC
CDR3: CASSHETGSGANVLTF

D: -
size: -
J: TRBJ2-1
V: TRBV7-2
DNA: TGTGCCAGCAGCCCCCACCCGGGAATCAATGAGCAGTTCTTC
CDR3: CASSPHPGINEQFF

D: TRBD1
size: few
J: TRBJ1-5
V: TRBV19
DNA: TGTGCCAGTAACGCCGGGACAGTAAATCAGCCCCAGCATTTT
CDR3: CASNAGTVNQPQHF

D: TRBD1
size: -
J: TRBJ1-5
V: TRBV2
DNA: TGTGCCAGCAGTGATGGGACAGCGGTTAATCAGCCCCAGCATTTT
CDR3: CASSDGTAVNQPQHF

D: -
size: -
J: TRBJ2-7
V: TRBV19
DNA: TGTGCCAGTAGTATAGTAGGTAGCTTCTCCTACGAGCAGTACTTC
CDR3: CASSIVGSFSYEQYF

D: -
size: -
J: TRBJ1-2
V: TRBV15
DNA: TGTGCCACCAGCAGAGCTTCAGTTAACTATGGCTACACCTTC
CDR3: CATSRASVNYGYTF

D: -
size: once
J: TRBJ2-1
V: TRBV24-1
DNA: TGTGCCACCAGCCAAACAGGGAGCTCCTACAATGAGCAGTTCTTC
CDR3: CATSQTGSSYNEQFF

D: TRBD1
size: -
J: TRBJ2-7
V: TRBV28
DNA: TGTGCCAGCAGTTCCGGACAGGGCTACGAGCAGTACTTC
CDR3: CASSSGQGYEQYF

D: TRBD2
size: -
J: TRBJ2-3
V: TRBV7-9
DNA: TGTGCCAGCAGCCCTCGGGGGGTGAGCACAGATACGCAGTATTTT
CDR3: CASSPRGVSTDTQYF

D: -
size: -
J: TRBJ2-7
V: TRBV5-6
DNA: TGTGCCAGCAGCGCGGGACAGTCCTACGAGCAGTACTTC
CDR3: CASSAGQSYEQYF

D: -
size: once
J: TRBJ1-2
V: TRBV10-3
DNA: TGTGCCATTTCTTCTTTCGACTTAGACGGCTACACCTTC
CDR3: CAISSFDLDGYTF

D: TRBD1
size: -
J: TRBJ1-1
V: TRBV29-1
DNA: TGCAGCGGGGGACAGGGGAACACTGAAGCTTTCTTT
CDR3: CSGGQGNTEAFF

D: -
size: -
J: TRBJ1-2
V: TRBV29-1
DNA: TGCAGCGTTGACCAGGGGTATGGCTACACCTTC
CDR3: CSVDQGYGYTF

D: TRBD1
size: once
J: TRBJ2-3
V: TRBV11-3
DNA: TGTGCCAGCAGCTTAGGGGCGACAGGGGGTAGCACAGATACGCAGTATTTT
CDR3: CASSLGATGGSTDTQYF

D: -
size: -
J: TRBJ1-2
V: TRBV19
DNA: TGTGCCAGTAGTATGGCGGTCGGCGGCTATGGCTACACCTTC
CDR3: CASSMAVGGYGYTF

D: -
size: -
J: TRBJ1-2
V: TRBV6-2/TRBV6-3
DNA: TGTGCCAGCAGCATCGCCAGGGACTACACCTTC
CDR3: CASSIARDYTF

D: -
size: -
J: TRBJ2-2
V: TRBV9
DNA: TGTGCCAGCAGCAAGAGCACCTTACTGAACACCGGGGAGCTGTTTTTT
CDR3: CASSKSTLLNTGELFF

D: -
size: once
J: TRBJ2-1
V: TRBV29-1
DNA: TGCAGCGTTGAACTCCAGCGAATTTTCAATGAGCAGTTCTTC
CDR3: CSVELQRIFNEQFF

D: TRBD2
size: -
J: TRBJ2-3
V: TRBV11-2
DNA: TGTGCCAGCAGGTCTAGCGGGGTTGGGTATAGCACAGATACGCAGTATTTT
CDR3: CASRSSGVGYSTDTQYF

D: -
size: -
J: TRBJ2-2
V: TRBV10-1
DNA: TGCGCCAGCAGTGAGTCTGGGGGCCGGGAGCTGTTTTTT
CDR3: CASSESGGRELFF

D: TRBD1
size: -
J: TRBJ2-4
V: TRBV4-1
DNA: TGCGCCAGCAGCCATGCGACAGGGGGCCCAAAAAACATTCAGTACTTC
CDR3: CASSHATGGPKNIQYF

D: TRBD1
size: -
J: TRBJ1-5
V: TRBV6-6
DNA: TGTGCCAGCAGTACAGGGGGCAGTCAGCCCCAGCATTTT
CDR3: CASSTGGSQPQHF

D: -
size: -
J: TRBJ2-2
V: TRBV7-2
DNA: TGTGCCAGCAGCTTAGCGCACGGGAGAAACACCGGGGAGCTGTTTTTT
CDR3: CASSLAHGRNTGELFF

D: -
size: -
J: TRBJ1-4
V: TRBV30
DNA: TGTGCCTGGAGTCTAGACAGACTTAATGAAAAACTGTTTTTT
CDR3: CAWSLDRLNEKLFF

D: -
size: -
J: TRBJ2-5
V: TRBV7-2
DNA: TGTGCCAGCAGCTTAGGCCTCAGGCCCCGGGAGACCCAGTACTTC
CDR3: CASSLGLRPRETQYF

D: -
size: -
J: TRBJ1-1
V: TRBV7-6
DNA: TGTGCCAGCAGCTTCCGGGGGAGGGGAACCCCGAACACTGAAGCTTTCTTT
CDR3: CASSFRGRGTPNTEAFF

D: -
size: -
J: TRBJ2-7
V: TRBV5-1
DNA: TGCGCCAGCAGCTTGCGAGCCGGGACACCCTACAAAGACCACTACGAGCAGTACTTC
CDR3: CASSLRAGTPYKDHYEQYF

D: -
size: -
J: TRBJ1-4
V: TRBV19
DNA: TGTGCCAGTAGTGCCCACCGTCGGCGGTTGCTTAATGAAAAACTGTTTTTT
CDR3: CASSAHRRRLLNEKLFF